This T cell receptor (beta chain) was recovered during a study of somatic mutations in T cells in chronic GVHD (dated by TCRdb to about 2020). Genomic DNA was isolated and then used for the TCRbeta deep sequencing. The immunoSEQ assay, provided as a commercial service, was used for TCRbeta CDR3 sequencing and initial data processing. As for the authors' bioinformatics: Reads were demultiplexed, adapter and primer sequences were trimmed, similar clones were merged through frequency-ratio clustering, and V, D, J genes were annotated using IMGT. TCRdb carries this immuneACCESS record with in-frame sequences only. Its versions omit some clonotypes, under half of them owing to an unresolved V gene in the studies checked, with the rest unexplained. V and J calls and clone size are as listed in that table; D and trimming were resolved from the DNA. This sample gives about 14,000 clones in total; around 82% of them show up just once. The ten most abundant clones make up about a third of the sample.

As to this clone: The antigen it binds to is not known. No clone much larger than this one lies a single base away; base qualities are absent.

For sorting, staining was done with anti-CD3, anti-CD4, anti-CD8 and a Vbeta20 antibody from the IOTest Beta Mark kit on a FACSAria III, reaching purity above 98%. Mononuclear cells were isolated by Ficoll-Paque PLUS density gradient centrifugation from peripheral blood that had been collected in sodium heparin tubes. CD4+ Vbeta20+, CD4+ Vbeta20-, and CD8+ T cell fractions were FACS-sorted before TCRbeta deep sequencing. The CDR3 contains 14 residues, cysteine and phenylalanine counted. The CDR3 DNA has 42 bases and is translated from base 1. CDR1 and CDR2, per the germline V gene, are SGHTA and FQGTGA. Between the V and J ends, shortened by 5 bases and 2 bases respectively, the junction contains 11 bases.

This clonotype was sampled from a male patient between 50 and 60 years old with chronic graft-versus-host disease. The graft donor may be the source of some T cells after a transplant. Sequenced sample: Vbeta20-negative CD4+ T cells from blood. The cell subset or site tag for this specimen amounts to: CD4+ T cells sorted as TCR Vbeta20 negative by flow cytometry. The chain couples TRBV7-3 to TRBJ2-3; D gene: possibly TRBD2, on 6 matching bases. The sequence in DNA is TGTGCCAGCAGCCCCCGGGACTTCACAGATACGCAGTATTTT. Translated, this is CASSPRDFTDTQYF.